What follows are 19 T cell receptor beta chains derived from one specimen sequenced in a study of blood T cell repertoires in COVID-19. Using immunoSEQ multiplex PCR, the repertoire was profiled, and TCRdb retains in-frame clones only, with some absent. The table has 200,000 to 250,000 clones, about 83% seen once. Sample: peripheral blood. The source of these receptors is a woman in her twenties or thirties with COVID-19, enrolled during active disease.

This clone has only one observation. This chain links TRBV28 with TRBJ2-7, with D possibly matching TRBD1 (6 bases). Germline CDR1 MDHEN, CDR2 SYDVKM. CDR3 length: 14 amino acids. Trimming shortened V by 6 bases and J by 3 bases, and 15 bases separated the two germline ends. The CDR3 region is CASRPTGQVYEQYF. The CDR3, as DNA: TGTGCCAGCAGACCTACGGGACAAGTCTACGAGCAGTACTTC.

The J gene is TRBJ2-3, the V gene TRBV28, with TRBD1 identical over 7 bases. This CDR3 contains 16 residues. The J segment lost 3 bases and the V segment lost 4 bases, leaving 10 bases of the junction unmatched. The germline V gene has CDR1 MDHEN and CDR2 SYDVKM. DNA of the CDR3: TGTGCCAGCAGTTCCCTGCCGGGACAGTCGACAGATACGCAGTATTTT. Its protein product is CASSSLPGQSTDTQYF.

The chain has TRBV15 and TRBJ2-7, with TRBD2 identical over 7 bases. V gave up 0 bases and J gave up 12 bases; unmatched junction bases: 8. The germline V gene has CDR1 LNHNV and CDR2 YYDKDF (reference sequence). The CDR3 consists of 13 residues. The CDR3: CATSRDLSGRAYF. CDR3 bases: TGTGCCACCAGCAGAGATTTGAGTGGGAGGGCGTACTTC.

V gene TRBV20-1 combines with J gene TRBJ2-1; tentative D call: TRBD2 (5 bases). Per germline, CDR1 DFQATT and CDR2 SNEGSKA (reference sequence). Trimming left V 3 bases short and J 3 bases short, with 15 bases between. The CDR3 runs 15 residues. CDR3 in amino acids: CSASMVRVYYNEQFF. CDR3 DNA sequence: TGCAGTGCTAGTATGGTGCGGGTTTACTACAATGAGCAGTTCTTC.

V is TRBV28 and J is TRBJ2-4; 11 bases align to TRBD2. The germline V gene encodes CDR1 MDHEN and CDR2 SYDVKM. The ends lost 7 bases at V and 0 bases at J; junction bases unmatched: 14. The CDR3 loop spans 19 amino acids. The CDR3 bases are TGTGCCAGCAATCGCGGCAGCCTAGCGGGAGGAATAGCCAAAAACATTCAGTACTTC. It encodes CASNRGSLAGGIAKNIQYF.

The chain recombines TRBV5-1 with TRBJ2-7; D is perhaps TRBD2 (6 bases). Germline CDR1 reads SGHRS; CDR2 reads YFSETQ. The CDR3 sequence is 13 residues long. With 0 bases removed from V and 6 bases from J, the gap between germline ends came to 10 bases. CDR3 in DNA: TGCGCCAGCAGCTTGGAACTAGCCGGCGAGCAGTACTTC. Protein: CASSLELAGEQYF.

The chain carries TRBV5-1 and TRBJ1-1; 9 bases match TRBD1. Per germline, CDR1 SGHRS and CDR2 YFSETQ. This CDR3 contains 16 residues. V shed 4 bases and J 0 bases; nucleotides not matched to a gene: 7. The CDR3 spells CASSPGQGGMNTEAFF. CDR3 DNA sequence: TGCGCCAGCAGCCCGGGACAGGGAGGAATGAACACTGAAGCTTTCTTT.

The rearrangement joins TRBV5-4 to TRBJ2-5, with TRBD2 matching over 8 bases. Germline lookup yields CDR1 SGHNT and CDR2 YYREEE (reference sequence). Germline trimming cut 6 bases from V and 5 bases from J; bases unmatched to any gene: 15. The CDR3 has 16 amino acids. CDR3: CASTPGGGGTWETQYF. The CDR3, as DNA: TGTGCCAGCACCCCGGGAGGGGGGGGAACGTGGGAGACCCAGTACTTC.

The chain is built from TRBV4-3 and TRBJ1-1; D is uncertain. CDR1 and CDR2 (germline): LGHNA, YSLEER. This CDR3 is 16 amino acids long. The germline V and J ends were trimmed by 0 bases and 0 bases, with 11 bases remaining between them. CDR3 amino acids: CASSQDIRRLNTEAFF. In DNA, the CDR3 is TGCGCCAGCAGCCAAGATATACGGAGGTTGAACACTGAAGCTTTCTTT.

DNA for the CDR3: TGTGCCACCAGCAGCCAAAAACAGGGTCACACTGAAGCTTTCTTT. This sequence encodes CATSSQKQGHTEAFF. This chain joins TRBV15 and TRBJ1-1; possible D gene TRBD1, 6 bases. V dropped 3 bases and J dropped 3 bases, with 14 bases sitting between them. Looked up from germline, CDR1 is LNHNV and CDR2 is YYDKDF (reference sequence). The CDR3 runs 15 residues.

J is TRBJ1-2 and V is TRBV20-1; 8 nucleotides align to TRBD1. V lost 3 bases, J lost 8 bases, and 11 bases stayed unmatched. In germline, CDR1 is DFQATT, CDR2 SNEGSKA (reference sequence). This CDR3 has 14 residues. The CDR3 sequence: CSASTPGGARGYTF. Here the CDR3 DNA reads TGCAGTGCTAGTACCCCAGGGGGCGCCCGGGGCTACACCTTC.

J is TRBJ2-3 and V is TRBV4-1, with TRBD2 as a possible D gene (6 bases). Germline loops: CDR1 MGHRA, CDR2 YSYEKL. Trimming removed 7 bases at V and 1 base at J, with 15 bases between. The CDR3 loop spans 15 amino acids. CDR3 in DNA: TGCGCCAGCACCATTACCCCGGGGGGCACAGATACGCAGTATTTT. As protein: CASTITPGGTDTQYF.

The chain carries TRBV15 and TRBJ2-3, with 9 bases that match TRBD2. This CDR3 contains 16 residues. With V trimmed by 5 bases and J by 1 base, 7 bases remained unmatched. Germline assignment: CDR1 LNHNV and CDR2 YYDKDF (reference sequence). The CDR3 region is CATSSRLAGRTDTQYF. The CDR3 region has the DNA TGTGCCACCAGCTCCCGCCTAGCGGGGCGCACAGATACGCAGTATTTT. Full variable domain (rest looked up from reference TRBV15 and TRBJ2-3): DAMVIQNPRYQVTQFGKPVTLSCSQTLNHNVMYWYQQKSSQAPKLLFHYYDKDFNNEADTPDNFQSRRPNTSFCFLDIRSPGLGDTAMYLCATSSRLAGRTDTQYFGPGTRLTVL.

This clone is a singleton in its sample. The J gene is TRBJ2-3, the V gene TRBV7-9, with TRBD1 as a possible D gene (5 bases). Trimming removed 5 bases from V and 0 bases from J, with 15 bases in between. CDR1 SEHNR and CDR2 FQNEAQ come from the germline V gene (reference sequence). The CDR3 is 16 residues long. This chain's CDR3 is CASSVSQVFSTDTQYF. The CDR3 DNA reads TGTGCCAGCAGCGTATCACAGGTTTTTAGCACAGATACGCAGTATTTT.

The chain employs TRBV7-9 and TRBJ1-4, with 7 bases aligning to TRBD1. V lost 3 bases to trimming and J lost 5 bases; unmatched junction nucleotides: 0. Germline CDR1 reads SEHNR; CDR2 reads FQNEAQ (reference sequence). The CDR3 is 13 amino acids. DNA for the CDR3: TGTGCCAGCAGCTTGGGACAGAATGAAAAACTGTTTTTT. The encoded protein is CASSLGQNEKLFF.

The chain is built from TRBV12-3 or TRBV12-4 and TRBJ1-1; unclear D gene. V was cut by 6 bases and J by 1 base, with 9 bases left in between. The CDR3 sequence is 13 residues long. This CDR3 is CASSLLANTEAFF. DNA for the CDR3: TGTGCCAGCAGCCTTTTAGCGAACACTGAAGCTTTCTTT.

The chain joins TRBV9 to TRBJ2-1, with 7 positions matching TRBD2. Germline values: CDR1 SGDLS, CDR2 YYNGEE. V lost 0 bases and J lost 4; bases outside the gene matches: 4. The CDR3 spans 15 residues. In nucleotides, the CDR3 is TGTGCCAGCAGCGTAGAACTAGCGATTTACAATGAGCAGTTCTTC. Its translation: CASSVELAIYNEQFF. Filled out from reference TRBV9 and TRBJ2-1, the complete variable domain reads DSGVTQTPKHLITATGQRVTLRCSPRSGDLSVYWYQQSLDQGLQFLIQYYNGEERAKGNILERFSAQQFPDLHSELNLSSLELGDSALYFCASSVELAIYNEQFFGPGTRLTVL.

The V call is TRBV19, the J call TRBJ2-1; 11 nucleotides line up with TRBD2. The CDR3 totals 15 residues. The germline V gene has CDR1 LNHDA and CDR2 SQIVND (reference sequence). The junction had 3 bases not matched to a gene; V was cut back by 7 bases and J by 1 base. CDR3 protein: CASKGTSGSYNEQFF. The CDR3 DNA sequence: TGTGCCAGTAAGGGGACTAGCGGTTCCTACAATGAGCAGTTCTTC.

The chain recombines TRBV14 with TRBJ2-7; 10 positions agree with TRBD2. The V gene end was trimmed by 0 bases and the J gene end by 3 bases; junction bases not matched to a gene: 23. The germline V gene has CDR1 SGHDN and CDR2 FVKESK. The CDR3 totals 22 residues. The CDR3 nucleotides read TGTGCCAGCAGCCAAGAGGAGGGATACGCATACACCCAAGGACTAGCGGACTACGAGCAGTACTTC. As protein: CASSQEEGYAYTQGLADYEQYF. Filled out from reference TRBV14 and TRBJ2-7, the complete variable domain reads EAGVTQFPSHSVIEKGQTVTLRCDPISGHDNLYWYRRVMGKEIKFLLHFVKESKQDESGMPNNRFLAERTGGTYSTLKVQPAELEDSGVYFCASSQEEGYAYTQGLADYEQYFGPGTRLTVT.